One T cell receptor (beta chain) is described in this entry. Its specificity is unknown. The CDR3 consists of 15 residues. The germline V gene encodes CDR1 SGHVS and CDR2 FNYEAQ. Trimming took 5 bases from V and 3 from J, leaving 13 bases between them. This sample is drawn from a study of T cell responses to AZD1222 COVID-19 vaccine. The study, taken as a whole, reports: All repertoire sampling was performed exclusively after the peak T cell response.

Here immunoSEQ multiplex PCR was the method, and the copy in TCRdb shows in-frame clones only, minus some. The sample yields about 200,000 clones, about 93% seen once. The sequence derives from an adult in good health. The chain links TRBV7-6 to TRBJ2-2; D is uncertain. The sequences come from peripheral blood, collected on day 0 of MenACWY control vaccination. The CDR3 is CASSPKNGDTGELFF. CDR3 coding DNA: TGTGCCAGCAGCCCCAAGAACGGAGACACCGGGGAGCTGTTTTTT.